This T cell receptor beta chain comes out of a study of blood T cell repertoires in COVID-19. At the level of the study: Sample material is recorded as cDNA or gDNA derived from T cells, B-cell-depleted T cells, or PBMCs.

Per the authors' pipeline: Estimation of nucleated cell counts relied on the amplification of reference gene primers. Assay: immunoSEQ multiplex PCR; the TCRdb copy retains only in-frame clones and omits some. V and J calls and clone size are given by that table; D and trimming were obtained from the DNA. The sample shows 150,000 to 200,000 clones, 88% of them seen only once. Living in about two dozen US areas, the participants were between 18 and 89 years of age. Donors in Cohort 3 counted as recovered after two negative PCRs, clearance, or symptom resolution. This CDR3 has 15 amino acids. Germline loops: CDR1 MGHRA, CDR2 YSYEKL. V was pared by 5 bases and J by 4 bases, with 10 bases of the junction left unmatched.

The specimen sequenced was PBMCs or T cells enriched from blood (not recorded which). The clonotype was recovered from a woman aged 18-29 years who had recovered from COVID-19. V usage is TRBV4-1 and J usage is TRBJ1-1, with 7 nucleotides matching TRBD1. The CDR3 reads CASSELQGQSTEAFF. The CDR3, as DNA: TGCGCCAGCAGCGAATTACAGGGGCAGAGCACTGAAGCTTTCTTT.